These 21 T cell receptor beta chains came from one sample sequenced in a study of shared clonotypes between healthy human individuals. Assay: immunoSEQ multiplex PCR; the TCRdb copy retains only in-frame clones and omits some. The sample holds 2 million or so clones; approximately 95% are singletons and the top ten take 0.1% to 0.15%. The source material was naive CD4+ T cells sorted from blood. Specified subset: CD45RA+ positively selected. The source is a man between 18 and 35 years old in good health.

The chain carries TRBV11-2 and TRBJ1-2; perhaps TRBD1 as D (5 bases). Germline assignment: CDR1 SGHAT and CDR2 FQNNGV. The V end was cut by 7 bases, the J end by 0 bases, with 15 bases between. CDR3 length: 15 amino acids. The CDR3 DNA is TGTGCCAGCACCGCAAAACAGGAACCTAACTATGGCTACACCTTC. Amino acid sequence: CASTAKQEPNYGYTF.

The V and J genes are TRBV7-2 and TRBJ2-7; 11 bases fit TRBD1. The CDR3 is made up of 16 amino acids. The germline V gene encodes CDR1 SGHTA and CDR2 FQGNSA. The ends lost 1 base at V and 4 bases at J; junction bases unmatched: 6. CDR3 sequence: CASSLGVGTGGYEQYF. CDR3 sequence (DNA): TGTGCCAGCAGCTTAGGAGTGGGGACAGGGGGTTACGAGCAGTACTTC. Drawing the rest from reference TRBV7-2 and TRBJ2-7, the complete variable domain is GAGVSQSPSNKVTEKGKDVELRCDPISGHTALYWYRQSLGQGLEFLIYFQGNSAPDKSGLPSDRFSAERTGGSVSTLTIQRTQQEDSAVYLCASSLGVGTGGYEQYFGPGTRLTVT.

This chain links TRBV12-2 with TRBJ2-3; the D segment call TRBD2 is taken from the table without a DNA check. TRBV12-2 is tagged as a pseudogene. The CDR3 loop spans 17 amino acids. This CDR3 reads CASRCNLMAGRTDTQYF. The CDR3, as DNA: TGTGCAAGTCGCTGCAACTTAATGGCGGGGAGAACAGATACGCAGTATTTT.

This rearrangement joins TRBV18 to TRBJ1-1; the match to TRBD1 covers 8 bases. The CDR3 totals 15 residues. From germline, CDR1 is KGHSH and CDR2 LQKENI. Germline trimming cut 6 bases from V and 1 base from J; bases unmatched to any gene: 7. The DNA of the CDR3 is TGTGCCAGCTCCAAAAAAGGACAGGGGAACACTGAAGCTTTCTTT. This translates into CASSKKGQGNTEAFF.

The chain is built from TRBV19 and TRBJ1-4; a weak D match, TRBD1 (6 bases). This CDR3 has 15 amino acids. Germline loops: CDR1 LNHDA, CDR2 SQIVND (reference sequence). V lost 3 bases, J lost 0 bases, and 8 bases lay in between. CDR3 loop: CASSMTGATNEKLFF. DNA of the CDR3: TGTGCCAGTAGTATGACAGGTGCAACTAATGAAAAACTGTTTTTT.

The J gene is TRBJ1-6, the V gene TRBV5-8; D is ambiguous. The CDR3 totals 16 residues. Germline V gene data show CDR1 as SGHTS and CDR2 as YDEGEE. Between the trimmed V and J ends, which lost 4 bases and 12 bases, there was a span of 23 bases. The CDR3 loop is CASSLEETRAVRPLHF. The CDR3 nucleotides read TGTGCCAGCAGCCTCGAAGAGACACGGGCCGTTCGACCCCTCCACTTT.

Of note for this clone: This CDR3 is also generated by other DNA sequences in the sample. The chain has TRBV10-3 and TRBJ2-5; 8 nucleotides align to TRBD1. CDR3 length: 13 residues. CDR1 and CDR2 from the germline V gene are ENHRY and SYGVKD. With V trimmed by 6 bases and J by 5 bases, 5 bases remained unmatched. The chain's CDR3 is CAISQGAEETQYF. CDR3 DNA: TGTGCCATCAGCCAGGGGGCAGAGGAGACCCAGTACTTC.

The genes are TRBV7-6 and TRBJ2-2; D perhaps matches TRBD2 (6 bases). Between the trimmed V and J ends, which lost 6 bases and 4 bases, there was a span of 12 bases. The CDR3 totals 14 residues. The V gene's germline CDR1 is SGHVS and CDR2 FNYEAQ. DNA for the CDR3: TGTGCCAGCAGACAAGCGGGCCTCACCGGGGAGCTGTTTTTT. This translates into CASRQAGLTGELFF.

Note on this clone: The sample has other DNA sequences that encode this CDR3 too. The rearrangement links TRBV9 to TRBJ2-1; 8 bases fit TRBD2. This CDR3 region has 15 residues. From germline, CDR1 is SGDLS and CDR2 YYNGEE. V gave up 0 bases and J gave up 3 bases; unmatched junction bases: 2. CDR3 amino acids: CASSVGLAGYNEQFF. The CDR3 nucleotides read TGTGCCAGCAGCGTAGGCCTAGCGGGCTACAATGAGCAGTTCTTC.

J is TRBJ2-5 and V is TRBV7-6, with 7 positions matching TRBD2. This CDR3 spans 14 amino acids. Germline V CDR1 and CDR2: SGHVS, FNYEAQ. With V trimmed by 2 bases and J by 5 bases, 5 bases remained unmatched. In DNA form, the CDR3 reads TGTGCCAGCAGCTTATTCGGGGGGTGGGAGACCCAGTACTTC. It translates to CASSLFGGWETQYF.

The chain employs TRBV13 and TRBJ2-5; 9 bases fit TRBD2. CDR3 length: 17 residues. Germline trimming cut 4 bases from V and 4 bases from J; bases unmatched to any gene: 13. Germline V gene data show CDR1 as PRHDT and CDR2 as FYEKMQ (reference sequence). The CDR3 region is CASSSRSSGGLRETQYF. Written as DNA, the CDR3 is TGTGCCAGCAGCTCCCGGAGTAGCGGGGGCCTCAGAGAGACCCAGTACTTC. Complete variable domain (other parts from reference TRBV13 and TRBJ2-5): AAGVIQSPRHLIKEKRETATLKCYPIPRHDTVYWYQQGPGQDPQFLISFYEKMQSDKGSIPDRFSAQQFSDYHSELNMSSLELGDSALYFCASSSRSSGGLRETQYFGPGTRLLVL.

The chain has TRBV7-9 and TRBJ1-6; 11 bases match TRBD1. J lost 7 bases, V lost 5 bases, and 4 bases had no gene match. CDR3 length: 15 amino acids. Per germline, CDR1 SEHNR and CDR2 FQNEAQ (reference sequence). The CDR3 loop reads CASSTGTGGNSPLHF. Here the CDR3 DNA reads TGTGCCAGCAGCACGGGGACAGGGGGGAATTCACCCCTCCACTTT.

This sequence joins TRBV5-1 and TRBJ2-2, with 12 nucleotides matching TRBD2. Losses at the gene ends were 5 bases for V and 5 bases for J; bases not matched to a gene: 4. Germline V CDR1 and CDR2: SGHRS, YFSETQ. The CDR3 is 15 amino acids. The CDR3 protein is CASRPTSGSTGELFF. The CDR3 DNA sequence: TGCGCCAGCAGGCCGACTAGCGGGAGTACCGGGGAGCTGTTTTTT.

The chain couples TRBV18 to TRBJ1-5, with D perhaps matching TRBD1 (5 bases). The CDR3 contains 14 residues. Trimming removed 5 bases at V and 1 base at J, with 9 bases between. Germline assignment: CDR1 KGHSH and CDR2 LQKENI. The CDR3 coding sequence is TGTGCCAGCTCAGAAGCAGGGAGCAATCAGCCCCAGCATTTT. Its translation: CASSEAGSNQPQHF.

The chain couples TRBV30 to TRBJ2-5; possibly TRBD2 for D (6 bases). This CDR3 contains 14 residues. CDR1 and CDR2 from the germline V gene are GTSNPN and SVGIG (reference sequence). Trimming removed 4 bases from V and 0 bases from J, with 12 bases in between. As DNA, the CDR3 is TGTGCCTGGACCCAGGGAGGTTACCAAGAGACCCAGTACTTC. Protein: CAWTQGGYQETQYF.

This chain links TRBV5-1 with TRBJ1-2, with 8 positions matching TRBD1. V shed 1 base, J shed 6 bases, and the junction held 8 bases outside the gene matches. The CDR3 loop spans 15 amino acids. Looked up from germline, CDR1 is SGHRS and CDR2 is YFSETQ. The CDR3 loop reads CASSLFQDRADGYTF. The CDR3 bases are TGCGCCAGCAGCTTGTTCCAGGACAGGGCCGATGGCTACACCTTC. Looking up the rest from reference TRBV5-1 and TRBJ1-2 gives the full variable domain: KAGVTQTPRYLIKTRGQQVTLSCSPISGHRSVSWYQQTPGQGLQFLFEYFSETQRNKGNFPGRFSGRQFSNSRSEMNVSTLELGDSALYLCASSLFQDRADGYTFGSGTRLTVV.

In DNA, the CDR3 is TGTGCCATCAGGAGACAGGGGGCTGACTATGGCTACACCTTC. Translating it yields CAIRRQGADYGYTF. The chain recombines TRBV10-3 with TRBJ1-2; 10 nucleotides match TRBD1. Germline V gives CDR1 ENHRY, CDR2 SYGVKD. The V and J ends lost 6 bases and 3 bases, in that order; junction bases with no gene match: 4. This CDR3 is built from 14 residues.

V is TRBV6-1 and J is TRBJ1-6; D is possibly TRBD1 (6 bases). Trimming pared 7 bases from V and 0 bases from J, leaving 10 bases between. The length of the CDR3 is 15 residues. Germline V gene lookup returns CDR1 MNHNS and CDR2 SASEGT. The CDR3 sequence: CASTTGSSYNSPLHF. The CDR3 coding sequence is TGTGCCAGCACTACAGGGAGCTCCTATAATTCACCCCTCCACTTT.

This clone was observed a few times. J is TRBJ2-5 and V is TRBV7-9; TRBD2 aligns across 7 bases. The end of the DNA fits TRBJ2-7 better, so the J call may be wrong. The CDR3 extends over 15 amino acids. The germline gives CDR1 SEHNR, CDR2 FQNEAQ (reference sequence). The DNA of the CDR3 is TGTGCCAGCAGCTTAGAGCGGGAAGCGGTGTACGAGCAGTACTTC. Its translation is CASSLEREAVYEQYF.

This clone was picked up one time. This rearrangement joins TRBV5-1 to TRBJ1-6, with a tentative D call TRBD1 (6 bases). V gave up 4 bases and J gave up 4 bases, with 12 bases separating them. The CDR3 loop spans 15 amino acids. Germline CDR1 reads SGHRS; CDR2 reads YFSETQ. For the CDR3, the DNA is TGCGCCAGCAGCGGGGGACAAGATTATAATTCACCCCTCCACTTT. It is translated as CASSGGQDYNSPLHF. Complete variable domain (other parts from reference TRBV5-1 and TRBJ1-6): KAGVTQTPRYLIKTRGQQVTLSCSPISGHRSVSWYQQTPGQGLQFLFEYFSETQRNKGNFPGRFSGRQFSNSRSEMNVSTLELGDSALYLCASSGGQDYNSPLHFGNGTRLTVT.

The CDR3 DNA reads as TGTGCCAGCAGTTTACAGGGAGGGAATGAAAAACTGTTTTTT. Its protein product is CASSLQGGNEKLFF. The V and J genes are TRBV28 and TRBJ1-4; possible D gene TRBD1, 5 bases. V was pared by 2 bases and J by 5 bases, with 9 bases between. CDR3 length: 14 residues. The germline gives CDR1 MDHEN, CDR2 SYDVKM.